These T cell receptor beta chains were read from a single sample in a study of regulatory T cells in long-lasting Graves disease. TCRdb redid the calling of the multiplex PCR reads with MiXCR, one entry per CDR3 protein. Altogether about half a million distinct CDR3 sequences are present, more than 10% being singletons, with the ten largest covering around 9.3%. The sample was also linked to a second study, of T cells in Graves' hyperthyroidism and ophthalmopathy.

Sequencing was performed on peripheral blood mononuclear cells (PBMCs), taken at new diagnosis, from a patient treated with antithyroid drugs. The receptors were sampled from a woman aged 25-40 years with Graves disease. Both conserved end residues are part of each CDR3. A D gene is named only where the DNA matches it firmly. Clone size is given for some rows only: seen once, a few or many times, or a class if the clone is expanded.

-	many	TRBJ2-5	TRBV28	TGTGCCAGCAGACAGGGTGTAGGCGGGACCCAGTACTTC	CASRQGVGGTQYF
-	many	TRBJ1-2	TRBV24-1	TGTGCCACCAGTGATTTGTCCGGGTATGGCTACACCTTC	CATSDLSGYGYTF
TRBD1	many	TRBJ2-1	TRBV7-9	TGTGCCAGCAGCGAATGGGACAGGGGGCGCAATGAGCAGTTCTTC	CASSEWDRGRNEQFF
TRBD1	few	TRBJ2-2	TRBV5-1	TGCGCCAGCCTGGGGATACCGGGACAGGGTCCCGGGGAGCTGTTTTTT	CASLGIPGQGPGELFF
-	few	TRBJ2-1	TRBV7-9	TGTGCCAGCAGCTCAAACGCGGGGACTTCCCCTGACAATGAGCAGTTCTTC	CASSSNAGTSPDNEQFF
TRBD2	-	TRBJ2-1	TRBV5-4	TGTGCCAGCAGCTCCTTCACTAGCGGGATGTACAATGAGCAGTTCTTC	CASSSFTSGMYNEQFF
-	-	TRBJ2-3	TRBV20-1	TGCAGTGCTGGAGAGACAGGTCTGGGGGCAGATACGCAGTATTTT	CSAGETGLGADTQYF
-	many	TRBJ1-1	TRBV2	TGTGCCAGCAGTGAAACGGGAAATGAAGCTTTCTTT	CASSETGNEAFF
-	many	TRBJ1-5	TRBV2	TGTGCCAGCAATCTTTACAGGAATAGCAATCAGCCCCAGCATTTT	CASNLYRNSNQPQHF
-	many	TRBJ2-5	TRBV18	TGTGCCACCTCAGATTCTCTTCAAGAGACCCAGTACTTC	CATSDSLQETQYF